This T cell receptor (beta chain) originates from a study of CXCR3-negative and CXCR3-positive naive CD8 T cells. Comment on this clonotype: Its antigen is not known.

Points from the study as a whole: Similar TRBV-TRBJ usage was seen in naive cells (both CXCR3-negative and CXCR3-positive), but memory cells differed. When CXCR3-positive naive cells were set against CXCR3-negative naive cells, the former had more hydrophobic TRB CDR3s.

This CDR3 has 14 amino acids. Germline values: CDR1 MNHEY, CDR2 SMNVEV (reference sequence). Researchers prepared the TRB cDNA libraries using 5' RACE with UMI labels. TCRdb reprocessed the 5' RACE reads; each CDR3 protein has one entry and no DNA is given. Its table records around 160,000 distinct CDR3 sequences. Triplicate sorts of under 350,000 cells per CD8+ subset. This clonotype was sampled from a human donor in good health. Some clones in this sample may be carry-over from other donors' samples. Sequences were obtained from naive CXCR3+ CD8+ T cells from blood. Stated subset: CD45RO-CCR7+CD27+CD95- naive CD8+ T cells expressing CXCR3 (TNR3+). V is TRBV27 and J is TRBJ1-1. CDR3 in amino acids: CASSLISANTEAFF.